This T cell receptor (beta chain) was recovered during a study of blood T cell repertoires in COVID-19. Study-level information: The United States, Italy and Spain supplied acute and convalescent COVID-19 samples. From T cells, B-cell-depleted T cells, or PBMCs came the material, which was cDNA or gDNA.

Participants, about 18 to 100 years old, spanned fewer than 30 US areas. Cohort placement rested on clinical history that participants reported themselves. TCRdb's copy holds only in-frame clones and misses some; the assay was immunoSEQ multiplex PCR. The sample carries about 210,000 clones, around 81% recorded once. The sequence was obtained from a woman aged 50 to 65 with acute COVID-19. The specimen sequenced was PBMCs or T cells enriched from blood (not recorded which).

The CDR3 is CASSHAPGTSGKDEQFF. CDR3 sequence (DNA): TGCGCCAGCAGCCATGCCCCCGGGACTAGCGGGAAAGATGAGCAGTTCTTC. This rearrangement joins TRBV4-3 to TRBJ2-1; 13 bases align to TRBD2. The J segment lost 8 bases and the V segment lost 3 bases, leaving 10 bases of the junction unmatched. CDR1 is LGHNA, CDR2 YSLEER, per germline. The CDR3 runs 17 residues.